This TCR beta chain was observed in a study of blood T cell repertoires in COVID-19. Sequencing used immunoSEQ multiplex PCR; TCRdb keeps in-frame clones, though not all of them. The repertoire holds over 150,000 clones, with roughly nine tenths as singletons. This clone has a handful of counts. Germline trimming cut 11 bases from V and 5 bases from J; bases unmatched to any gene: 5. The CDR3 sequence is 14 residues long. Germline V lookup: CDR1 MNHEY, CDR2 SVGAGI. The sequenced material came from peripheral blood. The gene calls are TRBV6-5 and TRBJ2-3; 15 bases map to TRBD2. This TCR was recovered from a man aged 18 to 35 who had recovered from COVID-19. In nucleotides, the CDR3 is TGTGCCGGGGGACTAGCGGGAGGACTAGATACGCAGTATTTT. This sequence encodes CAGGLAGGLDTQYF.